This entry describes one T cell receptor beta chain. The PCR contained 60 Vbeta and 13 Jbeta primers. Data came from immunoSEQ multiplex PCR; TCRdb stores just in-frame clones and leaves some out. The sample lists fewer than 150,000 clones, approximately 85% occurring once. Germline trimming cut 1 base from V and 7 bases from J; bases unmatched to any gene: 3. CDR3 size: 15 residues. Germline loops: CDR1 SGHRS, CDR2 YFSETQ. This sample was taken from a study of cytomegalovirus exposure and HLA in healthy donors. The sample consisted of PBMCs. This sequence originates from a woman aged 25 to 39 in good health and CMV-seropositive. The gene calls are TRBV5-1 and TRBJ2-3; TRBD2 matches 13 bases. Here the CDR3 DNA reads TGCGCCAGCAGCTTGTCGACTAGCGGGGGGAATACGCAGTATTTT. Translated, it gives CASSLSTSGGNTQYF.